Presented here are 14 T cell receptor beta chains from one specimen sequenced in a study of blood T cell repertoires in COVID-19. Produced via immunoSEQ multiplex PCR; TCRdb's table is partial and in-frame only. The sample includes approximately 500,000 clones, roughly 89% of them seen just once. Sequencing input: peripheral blood. These receptors were obtained from a woman aged 45 to 65 with COVID-19, enrolled during active disease.

The V and J genes are TRBV4-1 and TRBJ2-6; TRBD1 matches at 9 bases. CDR1 is MGHRA and CDR2 is YSYEKL in the germline V gene. V was pared by 7 bases and J by 1 base, with 8 bases of the junction left unmatched. This CDR3 contains 17 residues. DNA for the CDR3: TGCGCCAGCAACGACGGGACAGGGAGGTCTGGGGCCAACGTCCTGACTTTC. Translation gives CASNDGTGRSGANVLTF.

CDR3 bases: TGTGCCAGTAGTAAGGGACAGGGGAGCAATCAGCCCCAGCATTTT. Its protein product is CASSKGQGSNQPQHF. The chain recombines TRBV19 with TRBJ1-5; 10 bases fit TRBD1. Trimming took 4 bases from V and 1 from J; bases not matched to a gene: 1. CDR3 length: 15 amino acids. From germline, CDR1 is LNHDA and CDR2 SQIVND (reference sequence).

CDR3 region: CASSLGQGSPREQYF. CDR3 in DNA: TGCGCCAGCAGCTTGGGACAGGGGAGCCCTCGCGAGCAGTACTTC. V is TRBV5-1 and J is TRBJ2-7; 8 positions agree with TRBD1. The CDR3 contains 15 residues. Per the germline V gene, CDR1 is SGHRS and CDR2 is YFSETQ. V gave up 0 bases and J gave up 6 bases; unmatched junction bases: 8.

The gene calls are TRBV3-1 (or the pseudogene TRBV3-2) and TRBJ1-1; D unclear. Deletions cut 6 bases from V and 4 bases from J, with 15 bases between. CDR1 and CDR2 from the germline V gene are LGHDT and YNNKEL (reference sequence). The CDR3 sequence is 14 residues long. CDR3 protein: CASRDAGRATEAFF. The CDR3 DNA reads TGTGCCAGCAGGGACGCTGGGAGGGCCACTGAAGCTTTCTTT.

The chain combines TRBV5-6 with TRBJ2-5; 7 positions agree with TRBD2. There are 16 residues in the CDR3. The V and J ends lost 1 base and 3 bases, in that order; junction bases with no gene match: 9. Germline values: CDR1 SGHDT, CDR2 YYEEEE. This CDR3 reads CASSLLGREGKETQYF. As DNA, the CDR3 is TGTGCCAGCAGCTTGTTGGGCAGGGAGGGGAAAGAGACCCAGTACTTC.

A few counts support this clone. The chain uses TRBV27 and TRBJ1-2; 8 bases are shared with TRBD1. CDR1 is MNHEY and CDR2 is SMNVEV in the germline V gene (reference sequence). The CDR3 covers 16 residues. V lost 3 bases and J lost 8; bases outside the gene matches: 14. The CDR3 loop is CASSFSPAGGSAGYTF. CDR3 bases: TGTGCCAGCAGTTTTTCTCCCGCAGGGGGCTCGGCAGGCTACACCTTC.

J is TRBJ2-2 and V is TRBV4-1, with 12 positions matching TRBD1. This CDR3 contains 18 residues. Germline-derived CDR1 and CDR2 are MGHRA and YSYEKL. The V and J ends lost 0 bases and 7 bases, in that order; junction bases with no gene match: 9. The CDR3 DNA is TGCGCCAGCAGCCAAGATGGGGACAGGGGGCGCGTCGTCGGGGAGCTGTTTTTT. Translating it yields CASSQDGDRGRVVGELFF.

The V and J genes are TRBV5-4 and TRBJ1-5, with 7 bases matching TRBD1. With V trimmed by 0 bases and J by 5 bases, 5 bases remained unmatched. Germline values: CDR1 SGHNT, CDR2 YYREEE (reference sequence). The CDR3 consists of 15 residues. CDR3 protein: CASSLDGQVDQPQHF. The DNA for the CDR3 is TGTGCCAGCAGCTTGGACGGACAGGTGGATCAGCCCCAGCATTTT.

This clone was seen only once. The chain combines TRBV28 with TRBJ2-1, with 9 bases identical to TRBD2. Germline loops: CDR1 MDHEN, CDR2 SYDVKM. The CDR3 length is 13 residues. V was pared by 7 bases and J by 7 bases, with 5 bases of the junction left unmatched. DNA of the CDR3: TGTGCCAGCATGGGCGGGGGGGCGAATGAGCAGTTCTTC. Its translation: CASMGGGANEQFF.

V and J are TRBV27 and TRBJ1-2, with 9 bases matching TRBD1. This CDR3 is 15 amino acids long. Germline CDR1 and CDR2: MNHEY and SMNVEV (reference sequence). With 6 bases clipped from V and 2 bases from J, the junction kept 7 bases outside the gene matches. The CDR3 DNA reads TGTGCCAGCAGCTTAGCGGGACAGGGAAACTATGGCTACACCTTC. Protein: CASSLAGQGNYGYTF.

The rearrangement uses TRBV12-5 and TRBJ1-1, with 7 bases fitting TRBD1. V dropped 1 base and J dropped 7; count of bases not matched to a gene: 3. This CDR3 is 13 amino acids long. CDR1 LGHNT and CDR2 FRNRAP come from the germline V gene. The CDR3 reads CASGLGRDSEAFF. In nucleotides, the CDR3 is TGTGCTAGTGGTTTGGGGAGGGACAGTGAAGCTTTCTTT.

This clone was seen once. The V call is TRBV11-3, the J call TRBJ1-2, with D possibly being TRBD1 (5 bases). This CDR3 has 13 residues. Germline values: CDR1 SGHNT, CDR2 YENEEA. The V end lost 5 bases, the J end lost 8 bases, and 15 bases lay between the germline ends. This CDR3 reads CASSLRSGVGYTF. The DNA of the CDR3 is TGTGCCAGCAGCCTTAGATCGGGGGTCGGCTACACCTTC.

About this clone: Other DNA sequences in the sample encode the same CDR3. The genes are TRBV19 and TRBJ1-5, with a tentative D call TRBD1 (6 bases). The CDR3 is 14 amino acids. Trimming took off 2 bases at V and 4 bases at J, with 9 bases between the two ends. CDR1 and CDR2 from the germline V gene are LNHDA and SQIVND (reference sequence). CDR3: CASSIRDTNQPQHF. CDR3 DNA sequence: TGTGCCAGTAGTATAAGGGACACAAATCAGCCCCAGCATTTT. The whole variable domain, filled in from reference TRBV19 and TRBJ1-5, reads DGGITQSPKYLFRKEGQNVTLSCEQNLNHDAMYWYRQDPGQGLRLIYYSQIVNDFQKGDIAEGYSVSREKKESFPLTVTSAQKNPTAFYLCASSIRDTNQPQHFGDGTRLSIL.

This clone has only one observation. This rearrangement joins TRBV27 to TRBJ1-2; 7 nucleotides match TRBD1. CDR3 size: 14 residues. CDR1 and CDR2 from the germline V gene are MNHEY and SMNVEV (reference sequence). J gave up 0 bases and V 9 bases, and 7 bases lay outside the gene matches. The CDR3 nucleotides are TGTGCCAGAGACAGGGCCCTGCCTAACTATGGCTACACCTTC. It encodes CARDRALPNYGYTF.